Listed below are T cell receptor beta chains from one sample, sequenced in a study of blood T cell repertoires in COVID-19. Assay used: immunoSEQ multiplex PCR; TCRdb lists only in-frame clones, some missing. The sample consists of fewer than 400,000 clones, roughly 89% of them appearing once. Sequencing was carried out using PBMCs or T cells enriched from blood (not recorded which). The source of these receptors is a woman under 30 who had recovered from COVID-19. The CDR3 runs from the conserved cysteine through the conserved F or W. A D gene is named only where the DNA matches it firmly. A row's size may be missing; if present it is once, few, many or a size class.

TRBV30	NA	TRBJ2-5	once	CAWSDLEETQYF	TGTGCCTGGAGTGACTTAGAAGAGACCCAGTACTTC
TRBV3-1/TRBV3-2	NA	TRBJ2-5	NA	CASSRLQETQYF	TGTGCCAGCAGCCGACTCCAAGAGACCCAGTACTTC
TRBV4-3	TRBD2	TRBJ2-5	NA	CASSQEPPPAGGLETQYF	TGCGCCAGCAGCCAAGAGCCCCCCCCCGCGGGAGGGTTAGAGACCCAGTACTTC
TRBV4-2	NA	TRBJ2-7	NA	CASSHLGLPTYEQYF	TGTGCCAGCAGCCACTTAGGACTTCCAACCTACGAGCAGTACTTC
TRBV7-2	TRBD2	TRBJ2-7	NA	CASSLGTSGGYEQYF	TGTGCCAGCAGCTTAGGGACTAGCGGGGGCTACGAGCAGTACTTC
TRBV5-4	NA	TRBJ2-3	few	CASSLRTADTQYF	TGTGCCAGCAGCTTAAGAACAGCAGATACGCAGTATTTT
TRBV27	NA	TRBJ2-3	NA	CASSSLAGAINTQYF	TGTGCCAGCAGTTCCCTTGCGGGGGCCATCAATACGCAGTATTTT
TRBV13	TRBD1	TRBJ2-1	once	CASSYGQGSNEQFF	TGTGCCAGCAGCTACGGACAGGGCAGCAATGAGCAGTTCTTC
TRBV30	TRBD1	TRBJ2-7	NA	CAWKQGRPYEQYF	TGTGCCTGGAAACAGGGGCGTCCCTACGAGCAGTACTTC
TRBV5-8	NA	TRBJ2-1	once	CASSLPGTSYNEQFF	TGTGCCAGCAGCTTACCCGGGACTTCCTACAATGAGCAGTTCTTC
TRBV5-1	TRBD1	TRBJ1-2	NA	CASSLGDSRGVNGYTF	TGCGCCAGCAGCTTGGGGGACAGCCGCGGGGTTAATGGCTACACCTTC
TRBV4-3	NA	TRBJ2-7	once	CASSQEIADSYEQYF	TGCGCCAGCAGCCAAGAAATCGCAGACTCCTACGAGCAGTACTTC
TRBV5-4	TRBD2	TRBJ2-1	NA	CASSFIAGSYNEQFF	TGTGCCAGCAGCTTTATAGCGGGTTCCTACAATGAGCAGTTCTTC
TRBV11-2	NA	TRBJ2-2	NA	CASSLFGTGELFF	TGTGCCAGCAGCTTATTCGGCACCGGGGAGCTGTTTTTT